By share of the sample, the clone carrying this TCR beta chain is medium-sized. The sample has other DNA sequences that encode this CDR3 too. cDNA reverse transcribed from extracted RNA served as the sequencing template. Clones were read by immunoSEQ multiplex PCR, and TCRdb kept only the in-frame ones, dropping some. The repertoire holds about 120,000 clones, with roughly two fifths as singletons. The CDR3 loop spans 15 amino acids. The V end lost 5 bases, the J end lost 2 bases, and 16 bases lay between the germline ends. Germline V gene data show CDR1 as SQVTM and CDR2 as ANQGSEA. The data are from a study of CD8+ T cells in alopecia areata. Study summary: Twice a day, 5 to 10 mg of oral tofacitinib was administered to treated patients.

Sequencing input: CD4+ T cells sorted from blood. This TCR came from a human donor with alopecia areata. J is TRBJ1-5 and V is TRBV29-1, with D uncertain. This chain's CDR3 is CSVSDGILGNQPQHF. CDR3 in DNA: TGCAGCGTTTCAGACGGGATTCTGGGCAATCAGCCCCAGCATTTT.